The entry that follows covers one T cell receptor (beta chain) sequence. This sample was taken from a study of technical replicates of blood from a few donors. Sequencing used immunoSEQ multiplex PCR; TCRdb keeps in-frame clones, though not all of them. Of tens of thousands of clones listed, approximately 94% are singletons. CDR1 and CDR2 from the germline V gene are SQVTM and ANQGSEA. This CDR3 comprises 10 residues. V gave up 7 bases and J gave up 14 bases; unmatched junction bases: 9. Sequencing input: T cells isolated from PBMCs. This TCR came from a human donor in good health. V and J are TRBV29-1 and TRBJ2-3, with 7 bases matching TRBD2. CDR3 protein: CSAAGEGLYF. The CDR3 DNA reads as TGCAGCGCCGCGGGGGAGGGTTTGTATTTT.